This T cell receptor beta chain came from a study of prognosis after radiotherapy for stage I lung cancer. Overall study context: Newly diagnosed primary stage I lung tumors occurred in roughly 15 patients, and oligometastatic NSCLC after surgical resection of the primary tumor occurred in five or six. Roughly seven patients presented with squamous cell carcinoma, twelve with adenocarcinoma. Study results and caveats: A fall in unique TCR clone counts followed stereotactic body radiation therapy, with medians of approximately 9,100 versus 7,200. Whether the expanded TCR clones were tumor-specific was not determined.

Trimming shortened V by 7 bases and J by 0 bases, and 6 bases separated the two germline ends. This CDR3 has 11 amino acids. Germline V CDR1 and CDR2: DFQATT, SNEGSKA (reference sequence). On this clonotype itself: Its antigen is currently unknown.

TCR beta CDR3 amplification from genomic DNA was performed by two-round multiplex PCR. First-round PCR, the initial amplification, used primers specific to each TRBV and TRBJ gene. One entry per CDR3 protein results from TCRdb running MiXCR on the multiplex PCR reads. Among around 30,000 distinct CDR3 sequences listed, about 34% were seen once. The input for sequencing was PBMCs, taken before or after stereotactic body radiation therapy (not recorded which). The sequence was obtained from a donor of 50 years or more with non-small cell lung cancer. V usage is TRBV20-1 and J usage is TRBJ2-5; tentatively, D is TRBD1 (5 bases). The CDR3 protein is CSEGDQETQYF. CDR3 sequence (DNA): TGCAGTGAAGGGGACCAAGAGACCCAGTACTTC.